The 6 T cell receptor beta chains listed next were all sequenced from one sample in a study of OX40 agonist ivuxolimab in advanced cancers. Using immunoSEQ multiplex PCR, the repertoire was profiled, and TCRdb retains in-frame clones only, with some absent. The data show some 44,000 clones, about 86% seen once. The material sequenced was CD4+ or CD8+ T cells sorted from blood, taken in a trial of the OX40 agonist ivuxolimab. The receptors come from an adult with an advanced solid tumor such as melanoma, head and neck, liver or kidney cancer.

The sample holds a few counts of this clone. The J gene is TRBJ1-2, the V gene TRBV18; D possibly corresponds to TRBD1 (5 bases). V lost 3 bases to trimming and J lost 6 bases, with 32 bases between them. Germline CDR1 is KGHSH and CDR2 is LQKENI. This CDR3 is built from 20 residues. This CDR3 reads CASSPLSWDHAYSPSDGYTF. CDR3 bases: TGTGCCAGCTCACCCCTGAGCTGGGACCACGCGTATTCCCCTTCGGATGGCTACACCTTC.

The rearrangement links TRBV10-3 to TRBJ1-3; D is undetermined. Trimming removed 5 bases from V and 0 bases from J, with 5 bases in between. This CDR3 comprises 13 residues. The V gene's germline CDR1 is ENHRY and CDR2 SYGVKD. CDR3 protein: CAISPNSGNTIYF. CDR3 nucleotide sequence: TGTGCCATCAGTCCCAACTCTGGAAACACCATATATTTT.

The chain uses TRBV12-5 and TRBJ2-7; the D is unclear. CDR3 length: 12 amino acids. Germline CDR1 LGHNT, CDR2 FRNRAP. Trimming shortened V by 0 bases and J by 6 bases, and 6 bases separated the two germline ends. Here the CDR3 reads CASGLVWFEQYF. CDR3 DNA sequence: TGTGCTAGTGGTTTGGTATGGTTCGAGCAGTACTTC.

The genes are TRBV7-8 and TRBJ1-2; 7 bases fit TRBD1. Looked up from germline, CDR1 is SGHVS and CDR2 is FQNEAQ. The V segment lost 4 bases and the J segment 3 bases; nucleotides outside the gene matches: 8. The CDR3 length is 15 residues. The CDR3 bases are TGTGCCAGCAGCTGGGGACAGCAGCGCGACTATGGCTACACCTTC. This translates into CASSWGQQRDYGYTF.

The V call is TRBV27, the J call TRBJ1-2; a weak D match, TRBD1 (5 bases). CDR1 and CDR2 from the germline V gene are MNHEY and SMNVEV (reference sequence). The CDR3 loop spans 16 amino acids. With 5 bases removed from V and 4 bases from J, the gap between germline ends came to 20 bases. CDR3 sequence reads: CASSPPMGRLGYGYTF. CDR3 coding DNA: TGTGCCAGCAGTCCACCCATGGGACGCTTAGGCTATGGCTACACCTTC.

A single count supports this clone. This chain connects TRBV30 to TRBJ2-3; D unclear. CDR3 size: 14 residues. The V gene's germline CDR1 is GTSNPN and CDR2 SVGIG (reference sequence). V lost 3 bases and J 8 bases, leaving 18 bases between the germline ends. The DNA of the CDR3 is TGTGCCTGGAGAACAGTAGGTCTTAGGGCTACGCAGTATTTT. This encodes CAWRTVGLRATQYF.